This TCR beta chain is from a study of blood T cells in healthy people across ages. Study context: Researchers report that template switching captured about one barcoded beta molecule per two T cells.

This clonotype was observed a few times. Its antigen remains unknown. A second PCR, run for roughly 7 to 12 cycles, used a sample-barcoded 5' primer plus a J-beta primer mix. In TCRdb, the 5' RACE reads were re-called with MiXCR into one record per CDR3 protein. The sample contains some 780,000 distinct CDR3 sequences, more than 55% of which appear only once. Study-wide results and caveats: Strong correlation existed between TCR beta diversity and naive T cell percentage.

The clonotype comes from a man between 35 and 55 years old in good health. The specimen was blood.

This CDR3 is CASSEVGKTDTQYF. The CDR3 bases are TGTGCCAGCAGTGAAGTGGGGAAGACAGATACGCAGTATTTT. The chain uses TRBV6-1 and TRBJ2-3; D is unresolved. The CDR3 spans 14 residues. Trimming took 1 base from V and 3 from J, leaving 8 bases between them. Germline CDR1 reads MNHNS; CDR2 reads SASEGT.